These 20 T cell receptor beta chains originate from one sample sequenced in a study of vaccination effects on CD4 cells after COVID-19. Sequencing followed a ViraFEST assay step that expanded antigen-specific CD4+ T cells with viral peptide pools. Following a roughly 10-day culture, CD4+ T cells were purified. This person caught SARS-CoV-2 sometime from March to December 2020, and PCR testing confirmed the infection. These receptors' antigens are unknown. The protocol was immunoSEQ multiplex PCR, while the TCRdb copy is restricted to in-frame clones and leaves out a portion. The table includes under 35,000 clones, 72% detected once. The source material was CD4+ T cells from PBMCs cultured with a peptide pool, sampled before COVID-19 vaccination. The receptors shown here come from a human donor who had a prior SARS-CoV-2 infection.

The chain employs TRBV2 and TRBJ2-3; TRBD2 matches at 7 bases. The V segment lost 1 base and the J segment 5 bases; nucleotides outside the gene matches: 9. There are 16 residues in the CDR3. From germline, CDR1 is SNHLY and CDR2 FYNNEI. The CDR3 reads CASSEGVRLAIDTQYF. The CDR3 DNA reads TGTGCCAGCAGTGAAGGGGTGAGACTAGCCATAGATACGCAGTATTTT.

The chain uses TRBV15 and TRBJ2-7; TRBD1 is a possible D gene (7 bases). This CDR3 is 14 amino acids long. V dropped 5 bases and J dropped 0 bases, with 11 bases sitting between them. Germline V CDR1 and CDR2: LNHNV, YYDKDF (reference sequence). The CDR3 sequence is CATSWGDSSYEQYF. CDR3 in DNA: TGTGCCACCAGCTGGGGGGACAGCTCCTACGAGCAGTACTTC. Combining the CDR3 with reference TRBV15 and TRBJ2-7 gives the whole variable domain DAMVIQNPRYQVTQFGKPVTLSCSQTLNHNVMYWYQQKSSQAPKLLFHYYDKDFNNEADTPDNFQSRRPNTSFCFLDIRSPGLGDTAMYLCATSWGDSSYEQYFGPGTRLTVT.

The rearrangement links TRBV5-4 to TRBJ2-1; 8 bases fit TRBD2. The germline CDR1 and CDR2 sequences are SGHNT and YYREEE (reference sequence). CDR3 length: 16 amino acids. Trimming removed 4 bases from V and 6 bases from J; junction bases left unmatched: 12. In DNA, the CDR3 is TGTGCCAGCAGCCCCTCGGGGGGGCTTTTTCCCAATGAGCAGTTCTTC. Its protein is CASSPSGGLFPNEQFF.

This clone was detected a few times. The chain combines TRBV20-1 with TRBJ1-2; no definite D call. Germline V gene sequence: CDR1 DFQATT, CDR2 SNEGSKA (reference sequence). V lost 3 bases, J lost 7 bases, and 15 bases lay in between. The CDR3 length is 13 residues. The CDR3 DNA sequence: TGCAGTGCTAGTATGCCAGGTGGGAGTGGCTACACCTTC. This codes for CSASMPGGSGYTF.

This chain uses TRBV6-5 with TRBJ1-1, with D uncertain. Germline loops: CDR1 MNHEY, CDR2 SVGAGI. V was clipped by 6 bases and J by 6 bases, with 14 bases between them. The CDR3 has 13 amino acids. Here the CDR3 DNA reads TGTGCCAGCAGATTTCTCGATCCCCCTGAAGCTTTCTTT. Amino acid sequence: CASRFLDPPEAFF.

The V and J genes are TRBV7-2 and TRBJ2-2; the match to TRBD2 covers 14 bases. V was clipped by 5 bases and J by 5 bases; unmatched bases: 10. Germline V lookup: CDR1 SGHTA, CDR2 FQGNSA. The CDR3 is 18 residues long. The CDR3 is CASSRRGLAGARTGELFF. CDR3 bases: TGTGCCAGCAGCAGGAGGGGACTAGCGGGGGCACGGACCGGGGAGCTGTTTTTT.

This clone was seen a few times. CDR3 DNA: TGTGCCAGCAGCTTAGGGGTTGTCTTCGGGGGGGAGACCCAGTACTTC. Its protein is CASSLGVVFGGETQYF. The V and J genes are TRBV7-2 and TRBJ2-5; the match to TRBD2 covers 7 bases. The CDR3 is made up of 16 amino acids. Losses at the gene ends were 1 base for V and 5 bases for J; bases not matched to a gene: 10. Germline V gene lookup returns CDR1 SGHTA and CDR2 FQGNSA.

The chain links TRBV20-1 to TRBJ1-2; a possible D gene is TRBD1 (5 bases). The CDR3 contains 11 residues. Germline V gene data show CDR1 as DFQATT and CDR2 as SNEGSKA (reference sequence). V lost 5 bases and J lost 5, with 9 bases in between. This chain's CDR3 is CSAWQGYGYTF. The CDR3 bases are TGCAGTGCTTGGCAGGGTTATGGCTACACCTTC.

On this clone: At one end the junction does not follow the germline gene, possibly because of a read error. V usage is TRBV7-7 and J usage is TRBJ2-5; maybe TRBD2 (5 bases). Germline CDR1 is SSHAT and CDR2 is FNYEAQ (reference sequence). The CDR3 is 13 residues long. Here the CDR3 reads CASSGGPRETQYF. CDR3 nucleotides: TGTGCTAGCAGCGGAGGACCTCGGGAGACCCAGTACTTC.

The genes are TRBV9 and TRBJ2-7; TRBD1 aligns across 9 bases. The CDR3 consists of 14 residues. In germline, CDR1 is SGDLS, CDR2 YYNGEE. V lost 4 bases and J lost 3; bases outside the gene matches: 5. The chain's CDR3 is CASSSPGQGYEQYF. DNA of the CDR3: TGTGCCAGCAGCTCCCCGGGACAGGGCTACGAGCAGTACTTC.

The J gene is TRBJ2-5, the V gene TRBV12-3 or TRBV12-4; no clear D gene. CDR3 length: 13 amino acids. Trimming took off 2 bases at V and 5 bases at J, with 9 bases between the two ends. The CDR3 region has the DNA TGTGCCAGCAGTTTATCGCGGTTCGAGACCCAGTACTTC. Its translation is CASSLSRFETQYF.

V is TRBV28 and J is TRBJ1-2, with 9 bases lining up with TRBD1. There are 14 residues in the CDR3. The germline CDR1 and CDR2 sequences are MDHEN and SYDVKM. The ends lost 2 bases at V and 4 bases at J; junction bases unmatched: 2. Written as DNA, the CDR3 is TGTGCCAGCAGTTTACTGGGACAGGGCTATGGCTACACCTTC. Its protein product is CASSLLGQGYGYTF.

This clone was counted a few times. The gene calls are TRBV3-1 (or the pseudogene TRBV3-2) and TRBJ1-2; no firm D call. The germline gives CDR1 LGHDT, CDR2 YNNKEL (reference sequence). Trimming took off 3 bases at V and 5 bases at J, with 16 bases between the two ends. The CDR3 loop spans 15 amino acids. This chain's CDR3 is CASSQTPTGGYGYTF. The CDR3 DNA reads TGTGCCAGCAGCCAGACCCCCACGGGAGGGTATGGCTACACCTTC.

The chain links TRBV4-1 to TRBJ2-7; 10 nucleotides line up with TRBD2. The CDR3 consists of 21 residues. The ends lost 0 bases at V and 0 bases at J; junction bases unmatched: 17. The germline V gene has CDR1 MGHRA and CDR2 YSYEKL. Here the CDR3 reads CASSQDYSLGSGLAISYEQYF. Written as DNA, the CDR3 is TGCGCCAGCAGCCAAGATTACTCTTTGGGATCGGGACTAGCGATCTCCTACGAGCAGTACTTC.

The chain uses TRBV18 and TRBJ1-6; perhaps TRBD1 as D (6 bases). Germline assignment: CDR1 KGHSH and CDR2 LQKENI. Trimming shortened V by 4 bases and J by 8 bases, and 9 bases separated the two germline ends. CDR3 length: 13 residues. Here the CDR3 reads CASSLQGDSPLHF. For the CDR3, the DNA is TGTGCCAGCTCACTACAGGGAGATTCACCCCTCCACTTT. Together with reference TRBV18 and TRBJ1-6, the CDR3 gives the full variable domain: NAGVMQNPRHLVRRRGQEARLRCSPMKGHSHVYWYRQLPEEGLKFMVYLQKENIIDESGMPKERFSAEFPKEGPSILRIQQVVRGDSAAYFCASSLQGDSPLHFGNGTRLTVT.

This chain joins TRBV12-5 and TRBJ1-6; D gene uncertain. CDR1 LGHNT and CDR2 FRNRAP come from the germline V gene. Trimming removed 1 base at V and 6 bases at J, with 4 bases between. There are 13 residues in the CDR3. CDR3 nucleotide sequence: TGTGCTAGTGGTTTGGAGGTTAATTCACCCCTCCACTTT. Translated, it gives CASGLEVNSPLHF.

V is TRBV29-1 and J is TRBJ2-5; tentative D call: TRBD2 (5 bases). With 7 bases removed from V and 5 bases from J, the gap between germline ends came to 14 bases. CDR1 and CDR2 (germline): SQVTM, ANQGSEA. CDR3 length equals 12 residues. In DNA, the CDR3 is TGCAGCGCCGAGTTAAGAGGGGAGACCCAGTACTTC. It specifies CSAELRGETQYF.

V gene TRBV3-1 (or the pseudogene TRBV3-2) combines with J gene TRBJ1-1, with unresolved D. CDR3 size: 12 residues. V lost 1 base to trimming and J lost 6 bases, with 6 bases between them. Germline V CDR1 and CDR2: LGHDT, YNNKEL (reference sequence). In DNA form, the CDR3 reads TGTGCCAGCAGCCAAGGGATGTCTGAAGCTTTCTTT. It specifies CASSQGMSEAFF.

The chain joins TRBV18 to TRBJ2-3; no clear D. Trimming took 4 bases from V and 2 from J, leaving 4 bases between them. The CDR3 loop spans 12 amino acids. The germline V gene has CDR1 KGHSH and CDR2 LQKENI. The CDR3: CASSRLTDTQYF. The CDR3 DNA follows: TGTGCCAGCTCACGCCTCACAGATACGCAGTATTTT.

Comment on this clone: The germline gene is not matched at one end of the junction; a read error may be the cause. This chain connects TRBV28 to TRBJ1-2, with D unclear. The CDR3 loop spans 12 amino acids. Germline values: CDR1 MDHEN, CDR2 SYDVKM. CDR3 region: CASSLDSRNYAF. The CDR3, as DNA: TGTGCCAGCAGTTTAGATTCCAGGAATTACGCCTTC.